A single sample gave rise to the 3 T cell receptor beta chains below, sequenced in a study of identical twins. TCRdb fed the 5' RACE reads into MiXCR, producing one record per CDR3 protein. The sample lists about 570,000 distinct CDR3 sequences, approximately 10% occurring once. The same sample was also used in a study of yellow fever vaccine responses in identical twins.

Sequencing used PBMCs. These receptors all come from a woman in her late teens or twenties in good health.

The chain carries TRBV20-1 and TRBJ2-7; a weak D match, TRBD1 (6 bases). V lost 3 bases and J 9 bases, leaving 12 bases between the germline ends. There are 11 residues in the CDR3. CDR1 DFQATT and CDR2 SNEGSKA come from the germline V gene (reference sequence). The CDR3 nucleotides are TGCAGTGCTAGTACAGGGATCGGGCAGTACTTC. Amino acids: CSASTGIGQYF.

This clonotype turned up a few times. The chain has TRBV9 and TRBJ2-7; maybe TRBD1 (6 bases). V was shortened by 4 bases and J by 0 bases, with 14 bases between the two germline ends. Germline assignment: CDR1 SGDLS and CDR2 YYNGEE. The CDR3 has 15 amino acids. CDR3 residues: CASSPRDTYSYEQYF. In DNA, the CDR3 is TGTGCCAGCAGCCCCAGGGACACATACTCCTACGAGCAGTACTTC. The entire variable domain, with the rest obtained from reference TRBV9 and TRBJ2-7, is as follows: DSGVTQTPKHLITATGQRVTLRCSPRSGDLSVYWYQQSLDQGLQFLIQYYNGEERAKGNILERFSAQQFPDLHSELNLSSLELGDSALYFCASSPRDTYSYEQYFGPGTRLTVT.

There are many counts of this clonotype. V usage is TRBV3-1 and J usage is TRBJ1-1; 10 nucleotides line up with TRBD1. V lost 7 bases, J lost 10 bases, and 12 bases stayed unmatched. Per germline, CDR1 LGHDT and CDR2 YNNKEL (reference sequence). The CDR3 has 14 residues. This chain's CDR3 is CASTLGQGLGGAFF. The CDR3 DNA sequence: TGTGCCAGCACCCTGGGACAGGGGTTGGGTGGAGCTTTCTTT.